This note documents a single TCR beta chain sequence. This entry belongs to a study of blood T cell repertoires in COVID-19. Across the study: Samples taken during acute and convalescent COVID-19 were collected in the United States, Italy and Spain. Sample material is recorded as cDNA or gDNA derived from T cells, B-cell-depleted T cells, or PBMCs.

CDR1 and CDR2 (germline): SNHLY, FYNNEI. V lost 7 bases and J 0 bases, leaving 13 bases between the germline ends. The CDR3 has 16 amino acids. In the study's own analysis: From reference gene primer amplification, estimates of nucleated cell counts were derived. The protocol was immunoSEQ multiplex PCR, while the TCRdb copy is restricted to in-frame clones and leaves out a portion. That table furnishes V, J and clone size, whereas the DNA furnished D and trimming. Of over 45,000 clones in the sample, less than 90% were seen once. This receptor was obtained from a human donor in a cohort sampled during active COVID-19. Input material: peripheral blood. This rearrangement joins TRBV2 to TRBJ1-6; no clear D. The DNA for the CDR3 is TGTGCCAGCACACGGACGGGGAGCTCCTATAATTCACCCCTCCACTTT. Its protein is CASTRTGSSYNSPLHF.